This T cell receptor (beta chain) was captured by sequencing in a study of vaccination effects on CD4 cells after COVID-19. About the study: Samples came 142 and 148 days after COVID-19 diagnosis, before vaccination. Study-wide points: Few convalescent patients, and no early post-infection timepoints, were available to the study.

The CDR3 runs 17 residues. CDR1 is LNHDA, CDR2 SQIVND, per germline (reference sequence). Losses at the gene ends were 1 base for V and 9 bases for J; bases not matched to a gene: 12. Clones were read by immunoSEQ multiplex PCR, and TCRdb kept only the in-frame ones, dropping some. The data show tens of thousands of clones, with about two thirds seen just once and around 30% held by the top ten. Sequencing was preceded by expansion of antigen-specific CD4+ T cells with viral peptide pools in the ViraFEST assay. At the end of roughly ten days of culture, CD4+ T cells were isolated. According to PCR results, the person was infected with SARS-CoV-2 between March and December 2020. A half-medium replacement with IL-2 medium was carried out on days 3 and 7. As to this clone: Its antigen is unidentified.

The sequencing here drew on CD4+ T cells from PBMCs cultured with a peptide pool, taken before COVID-19 vaccination. This receptor was taken from a human donor who had a prior SARS-CoV-2 infection. V and J are TRBV19 and TRBJ1-6; TRBD1 aligns across 7 bases. The CDR3 reads CASSIGREGAGGSPLHF. The DNA of the CDR3 is TGTGCCAGTAGTATAGGCCGCGAGGGGGCCGGGGGTTCACCCCTCCACTTT.